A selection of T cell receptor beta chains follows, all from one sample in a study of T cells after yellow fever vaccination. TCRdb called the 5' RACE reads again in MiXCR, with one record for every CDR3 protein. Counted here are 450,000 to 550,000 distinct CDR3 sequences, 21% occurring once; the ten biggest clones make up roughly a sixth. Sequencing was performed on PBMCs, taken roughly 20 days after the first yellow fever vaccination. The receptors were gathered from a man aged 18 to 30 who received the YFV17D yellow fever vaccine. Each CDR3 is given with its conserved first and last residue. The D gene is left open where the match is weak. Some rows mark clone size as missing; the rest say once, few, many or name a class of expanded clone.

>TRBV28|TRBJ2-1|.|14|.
CASSPTQGYNEQSF
TGTGCCAGCAGTCCCACGCAGGGCTACAATGAGCAGTCCTTC
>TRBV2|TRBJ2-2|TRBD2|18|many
CASSSLAGGPANTGELFF
TGTGCCAGCAGTTCCCTAGCGGGGGGGCCGGCAAACACCGGGGAGCTGTTTTTT
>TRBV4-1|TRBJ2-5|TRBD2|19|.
CASSQEYRGTSGGQETQYF
TGCGCCAGCAGCCAGGAATACAGGGGGACTAGCGGGGGCCAAGAGACCCAGTACTTC
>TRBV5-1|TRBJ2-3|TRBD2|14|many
CASSLGLARDTQYF
TGCGCCAGCAGCTTGGGACTAGCCCGCGATACGCAGTATTTT
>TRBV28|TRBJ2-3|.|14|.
CASSLTGLGDTQYF
TGTGCCAGCAGTTTAACAGGGCTGGGAGATACGCAGTATTTT
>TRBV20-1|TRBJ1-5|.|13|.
CSASTGVRQPQHF
TGCAGTGCTAGTACGGGAGTTCGTCAGCCCCAGCATTTT
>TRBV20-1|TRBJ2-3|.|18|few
CSARVQGGSSSGTDTQYF
TGCAGTGCTAGAGTGCAGGGGGGTTCCTCCTCCGGCACAGATACGCAGTATTTT
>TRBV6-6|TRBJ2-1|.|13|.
CASLPLANNEQFF
TGTGCCAGCCTACCCCTAGCTAACAATGAGCAGTTCTTC
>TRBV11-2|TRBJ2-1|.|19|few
CASSSLPVAGALLYNEQFF
TGTGCCAGCAGTTCCCTCCCCGTGGCGGGGGCCCTTCTCTACAATGAGCAGTTCTTC
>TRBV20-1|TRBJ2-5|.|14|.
CSARDLARAETQYF
TGCAGTGCTAGAGATCTCGCCAGGGCGGAGACCCAGTACTTC
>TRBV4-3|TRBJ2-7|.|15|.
CASSQEGQQLYEQYF
TGCGCCAGCAGCCAAGAGGGTCAACAACTGTACGAGCAGTACTTC
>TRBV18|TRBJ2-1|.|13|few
CASSADRYNEQFF
TGTGCCAGCTCGGCCGACAGGTACAATGAGCAGTTCTTC
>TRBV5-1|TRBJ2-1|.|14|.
CASSLAGGVVEQFF
TGCGCCAGCAGCTTGGCCGGGGGCGTGGTTGAGCAGTTCTTC
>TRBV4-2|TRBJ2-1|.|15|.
CASSQAGGANNEQFF
TGTGCCAGCAGCCAAGCGGGGGGCGCGAACAATGAGCAGTTCTTC
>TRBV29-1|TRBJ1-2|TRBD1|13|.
CSVDREGSYGYTF
TGCAGCGTGGACAGGGAAGGGAGCTATGGCTACACCTTC
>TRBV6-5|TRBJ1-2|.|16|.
CASSYSPRGRTYGYTF
TGTGCCAGCAGTTACTCTCCTAGGGGGAGAACCTATGGCTACACCTTC
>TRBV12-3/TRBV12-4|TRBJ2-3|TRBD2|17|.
CASSPGTSGGSYDTQYF
TGTGCCAGCAGCCCCGGGACTAGCGGGGGGTCATATGATACGCAGTATTTT
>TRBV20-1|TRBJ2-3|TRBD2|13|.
CSAAGGGTDTQYF
TGCAGTGCTGCGGGGGGGGGCACAGATACGCAGTATTTT
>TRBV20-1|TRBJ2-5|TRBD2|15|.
CSAVLAGGSQETQYF
TGCAGTGCGGTGCTAGCGGGGGGCTCCCAAGAGACCCAGTACTTC
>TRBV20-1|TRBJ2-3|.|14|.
CSARGTSSTDTQYF
TGCAGTGCTAGGGGGACTTCGAGCACAGATACGCAGTATTTT
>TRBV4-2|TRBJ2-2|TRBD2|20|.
CAMSPGLSCDLAGNTGELFF
TGTGCCATGAGCCCCGGGCTCTCATGTGATCTAGCGGGGAACACCGGGGAGCTGTTTTTT
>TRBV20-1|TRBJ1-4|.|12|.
CSARQPNEKLFF
TGCAGTGCTCGACAGCCAAATGAAAAACTGTTTTTT
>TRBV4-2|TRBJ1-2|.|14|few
CASSQDLGDYGYTF
TGTGCCAGCAGCCAAGATTTGGGGGACTATGGCTACACCTTC
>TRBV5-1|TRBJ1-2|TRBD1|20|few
CASSPTSWGGQRSLPYGYTF
TGCGCCAGCAGCCCGACCTCGTGGGGGGGACAGAGATCTTTACCCTATGGCTACACCTTC
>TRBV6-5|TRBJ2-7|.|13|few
CASSYFEDYEQYF
TGTGCCAGCAGTTACTTCGAGGACTACGAGCAGTACTTC
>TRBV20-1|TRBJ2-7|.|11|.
CSASQASEQYF
TGCAGTGCTTCACAGGCTTCCGAGCAGTACTTC
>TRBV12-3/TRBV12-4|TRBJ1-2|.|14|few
CASRSASTDYGYTF
TGTGCCAGCAGGTCGGCATCGACTGACTATGGCTACACCTTC